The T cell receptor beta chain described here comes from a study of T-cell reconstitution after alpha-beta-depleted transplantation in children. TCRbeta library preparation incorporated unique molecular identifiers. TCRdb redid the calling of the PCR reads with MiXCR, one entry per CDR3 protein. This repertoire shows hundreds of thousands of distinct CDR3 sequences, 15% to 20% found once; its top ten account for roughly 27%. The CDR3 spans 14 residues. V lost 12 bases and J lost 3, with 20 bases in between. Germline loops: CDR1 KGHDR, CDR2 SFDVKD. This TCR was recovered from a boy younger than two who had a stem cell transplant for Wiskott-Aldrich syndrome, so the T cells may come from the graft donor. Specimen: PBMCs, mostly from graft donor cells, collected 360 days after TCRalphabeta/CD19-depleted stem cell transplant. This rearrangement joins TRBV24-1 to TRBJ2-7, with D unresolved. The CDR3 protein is CAARFGHYYYEQYF. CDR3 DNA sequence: TGTGCCGCCCGTTTTGGCCACTACTACTACGAGCAGTACTTC.